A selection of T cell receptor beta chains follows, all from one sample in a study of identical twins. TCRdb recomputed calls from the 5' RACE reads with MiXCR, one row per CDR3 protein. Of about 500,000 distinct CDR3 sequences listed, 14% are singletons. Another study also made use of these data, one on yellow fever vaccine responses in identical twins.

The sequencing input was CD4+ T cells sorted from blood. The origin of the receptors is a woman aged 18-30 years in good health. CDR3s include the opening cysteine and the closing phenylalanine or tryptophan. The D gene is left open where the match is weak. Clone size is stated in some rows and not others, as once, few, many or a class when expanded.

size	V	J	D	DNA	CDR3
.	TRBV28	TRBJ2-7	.	TGTGCCAGCAGTTTCCCCCTGGGCTCGAGGGGGAGGGGCTACGAGCAGTACTTC	CASSFPLGSRGRGYEQYF
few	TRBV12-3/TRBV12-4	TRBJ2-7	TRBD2	TGTGCCAGCAGTGCCCCGGGACTAGCGGGAGGGCCCTGGGAGCAGTACTTC	CASSAPGLAGGPWEQYF
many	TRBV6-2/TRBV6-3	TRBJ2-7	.	TGTGCCAGCATCGGACGGGGCAGGAGAATATACGAGCAGTACTTC	CASIGRGRRIYEQYF
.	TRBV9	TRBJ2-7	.	TGTGCCAGCAGCGTAGGGCTCCACACCTACGAGCAGTACTTC	CASSVGLHTYEQYF
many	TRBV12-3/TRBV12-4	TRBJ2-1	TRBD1	TGTGCCAGCAGTTTAAGACAGGGTGGCAATGAGCAGTTCTTC	CASSLRQGGNEQFF
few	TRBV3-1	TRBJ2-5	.	TGTGCCAGCAGCCAATACGGCAGGCAAGAGACCCAGTACTTC	CASSQYGRQETQYF
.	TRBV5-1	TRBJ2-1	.	TGCGCCAGCAGCTTGAATACAGGCTCCTACAATGAGCAGTTCTTC	CASSLNTGSYNEQFF
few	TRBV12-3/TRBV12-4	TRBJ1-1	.	TGTGCCAGCAGCACCAACGTTCAGCGGGAAGCTTTCTTT	CASSTNVQREAFF
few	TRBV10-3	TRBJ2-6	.	TGTGCCATCAGTGAAGTAGGGAGAGGGACTGGGGCCAACGTCCTGACTTTC	CAISEVGRGTGANVLTF
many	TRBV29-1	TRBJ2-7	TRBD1	TGCAGCGTTGAGGGGGACAGCTCCTACGAGCAGTACTTC	CSVEGDSSYEQYF
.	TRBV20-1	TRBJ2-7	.	TGCAGTGCTAGAGATAATTCGGGACAAACCCCGTCCTACGAGCAGTACTTC	CSARDNSGQTPSYEQYF
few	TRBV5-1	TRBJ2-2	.	TGCGCCAGCAGCGCTAACACGGCCACCGGGGAGCTGTTTTTT	CASSANTATGELFF
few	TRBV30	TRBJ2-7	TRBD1	TGTGCCTGGAGCCCAAGCTCGGACAGGGGGCTTGTGCAGTACTTC	CAWSPSSDRGLVQYF
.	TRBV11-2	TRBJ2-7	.	TGTGCCAGCAGCTTCTCAGAGGGGACAGCGGGCGTGTACGAGCAGTACTTC	CASSFSEGTAGVYEQYF
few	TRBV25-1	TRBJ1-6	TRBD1	TGTGCCAGCAGGGGACAGGACTATAATTCACCCCTCCACTTT	CASRGQDYNSPLHF
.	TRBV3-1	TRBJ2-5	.	TGTGCCAGCAGCCAAGATGGGTGGAAGTCCCAGTACTTC	CASSQDGWKSQYF
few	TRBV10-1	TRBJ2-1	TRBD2	TGCGCCAGCAGTGAGTCGGCGGGAGGCGGCTACAATGAGCAGTTCTTC	CASSESAGGGYNEQFF
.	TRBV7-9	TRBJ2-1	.	TGTGCCAGCAGCTTCACTCGACAGCTCTCCTACAATGAGCAGTTCTTC	CASSFTRQLSYNEQFF
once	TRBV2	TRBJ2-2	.	TGTGCCAGCACACAGGGTGGGACCGGGGAGCTGTTTTTT	CASTQGGTGELFF
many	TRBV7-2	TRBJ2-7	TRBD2	TGTGCCAGTAGTAGCGGGAGGATTGGCGAGCAGTACTTC	CASSSGRIGEQYF
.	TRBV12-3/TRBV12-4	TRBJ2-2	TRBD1	TGTGCCAGCAAGGCTGGGACAGGGGTTTCCGGGGAGCTGTTTTTT	CASKAGTGVSGELFF